Described below is a single T cell receptor beta chain sequence and its context. The antigen this receptor binds is unknown. Per-base qualities were not stored, and no clone one base away is much larger. The data belong to a study of PD-1 blockade in classical Hodgkin lymphoma (dated by TCRdb to 2018 to 2021). Notes on the research overall: Nivolumab dosing was 3 mg/kg intravenously every 2 weeks, continuing until either disease progression or unacceptable toxicity. To define a peripheral blood immune signature of response to PD-1 blockade in classical Hodgkin lymphoma, the study combined TCR beta sequencing with CyTOF. General conclusions and limits of the study: Baseline TCR diversity was reported to be lower in newly diagnosed patients than in healthy donors and to be lower still in relapsed/refractory patients. CD4+ but not CD8+ TCR diversity rose significantly by C4D1 (p=0.0027 vs p=0.16), most apparent in complete responders (p=0.02). Lower diversity was observed in patients in whom nivolumab was started less than 1 year after ASCT, and these patients were excluded from later analyses so that confounding by immune reconstitution would be avoided. Trial patients achieving complete response had baseline diversity similar to newly diagnosed patients, whereas partial responders and progressors had significantly lower diversity. Only a single clinical trial cohort was studied, and what caused the repertoire differences, possibly disease activity or prior therapy, remained undefined.

Genomic DNA was isolated using the Qiagen DNeasy kit from unsorted PBMCs as well as from negatively selected CD4+ and CD8+ fractions. TCR beta CDR3 regions were amplified by immunoSEQ multiplex PCR using primers annealing to V and J segments. A synthetic immune receptor repertoire was used to minimize amplification bias, and any residual bias was removed computationally once sequencing was done. The authors' pipeline ran thus. Repertoire diversity was quantified as the Shannon entropy index using custom Python scripts. Unsorted, CD4+ and CD8+ repertoires were examined separately, except in combined analyses, for which CD4+ and CD8+ sequences were merged in silico. Clonal expansion was defined as at least a 2-fold frequency increase after treatment relative to C1D1, with a pseudocount of 0.5 for undetected baseline clones. Singleton clones were defined as clones with 0 or 1 copy at C1D1, and non-singleton clones were defined as clones with 2 or more copies. By matching protein sequences in sorted samples from the same patient, clones expanded in unsorted samples were annotated as CD4+, CD8+ or unknown. Diversity changes from C1D1 to C4D1 were tested in paired samples using Wilcoxon tests. What TCRdb holds here is the immuneACCESS table cut down to in-frame rearrangements. Part of the clones is not present; checked against another copy, under half of the missing clones reflect an unresolved V gene, and the others are unexplained. V and J calls and clone size are those listed in that table; D and trimming were worked out from the DNA. The sample yields around 40,000 clones; over 70% were counted once. The ten largest clonotypes hold about 9.4% of the sample.

The CDR3, cysteine through phenylalanine, is 14 amino acids long. The retained sequence is limited to the CDR3, 42 bases, with the frame set at the first base. V sheds 1 base and J sheds 4 bases, leaving 10 bases between their ends. The CDR1 and CDR2 encoded by the germline V gene are SGHRS and YFSETQ. This specimen's time point label, per the study, means: cycle 4 day 1 (C4D1), after less than 7 weeks of nivolumab. Every trial patient had relapsed following autologous stem cell transplantation, and prior brentuximab vedotin exposure was what differed among cohorts A, B and C. The trial cohort was composed of approximately 60 patients with relapsed/refractory classical Hodgkin lymphoma, for whom complete response, partial response or progressive disease was recorded as best overall response. Single-agent nivolumab was administered to trial patients in the multi-cohort phase II CheckMate 205 trial. Best overall response was determined by an independent review committee according to the 2007 International Working Group response criteria. Trial PBMCs were collected immediately before nivolumab initiation (C1D1) and during therapy at cycle 2 day 1 and cycle 4 day 1. Peripheral blood was collected in 8 mL Vacutainer Cell Preparation Tubes, from which PBMCs were isolated by centrifugation and then cryopreserved.

The input for sequencing was peripheral blood mononuclear cells (PBMCs), taken before the fourth cycle of nivolumab. The clonotype originates from a human donor with classical Hodgkin lymphoma. The chain links TRBV5-1 with TRBJ2-3, with the D gene not confidently named. The CDR3: CASSLPKGPDTQYF. The nucleotide sequence reads TGCGCCAGCAGCTTGCCCAAGGGTCCAGATACGCAGTATTTT.